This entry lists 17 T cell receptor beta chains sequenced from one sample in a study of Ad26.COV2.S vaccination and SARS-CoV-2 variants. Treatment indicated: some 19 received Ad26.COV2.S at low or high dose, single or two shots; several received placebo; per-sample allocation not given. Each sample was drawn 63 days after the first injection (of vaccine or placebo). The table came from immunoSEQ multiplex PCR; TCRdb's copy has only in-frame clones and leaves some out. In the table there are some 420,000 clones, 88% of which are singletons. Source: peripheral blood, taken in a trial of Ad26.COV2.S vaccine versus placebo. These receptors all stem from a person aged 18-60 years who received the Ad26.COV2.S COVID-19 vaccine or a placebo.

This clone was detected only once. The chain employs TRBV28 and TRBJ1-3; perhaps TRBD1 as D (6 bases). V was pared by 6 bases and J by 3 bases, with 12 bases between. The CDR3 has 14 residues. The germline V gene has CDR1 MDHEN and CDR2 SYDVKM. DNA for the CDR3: TGTGCCAGCAGGAATCAGGGGAATGGAAACACCATATATTTT. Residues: CASRNQGNGNTIYF. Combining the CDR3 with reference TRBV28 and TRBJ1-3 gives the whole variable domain DVKVTQSSRYLVKRTGEKVFLECVQDMDHENMFWYRQDPGLGLRLIYFSYDVKMKEKGDIPEGYSVSREKKERFSLILESASTNQTSMYLCASRNQGNGNTIYFGEGSWLTVV.

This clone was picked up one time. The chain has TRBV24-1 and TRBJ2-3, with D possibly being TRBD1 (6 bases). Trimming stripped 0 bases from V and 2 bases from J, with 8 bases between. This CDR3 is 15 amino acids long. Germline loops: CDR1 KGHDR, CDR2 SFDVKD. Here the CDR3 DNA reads TGTGCCACCAGTGATTTGCGGGACAACACAGATACGCAGTATTTT. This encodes CATSDLRDNTDTQYF.

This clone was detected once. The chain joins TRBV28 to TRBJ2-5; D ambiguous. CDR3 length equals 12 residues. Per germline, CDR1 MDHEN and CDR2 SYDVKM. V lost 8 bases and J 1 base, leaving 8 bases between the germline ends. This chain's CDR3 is CASLGGQETQYF. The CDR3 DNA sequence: TGTGCCAGCCTAGGCGGCCAAGAGACCCAGTACTTC.

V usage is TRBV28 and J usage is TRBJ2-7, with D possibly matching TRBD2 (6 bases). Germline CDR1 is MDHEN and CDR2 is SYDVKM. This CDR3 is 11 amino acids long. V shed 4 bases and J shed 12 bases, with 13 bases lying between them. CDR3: CASSYTAGTYF. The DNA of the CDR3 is TGTGCCAGCAGTTATACGGCGGGGACGTACTTC.

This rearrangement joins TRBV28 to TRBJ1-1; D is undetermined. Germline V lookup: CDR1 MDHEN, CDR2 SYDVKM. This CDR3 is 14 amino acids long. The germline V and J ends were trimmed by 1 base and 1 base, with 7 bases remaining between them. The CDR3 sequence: CASSLYSRNTEAFF. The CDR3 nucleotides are TGTGCCAGCAGTTTATACTCCAGGAACACTGAAGCTTTCTTT.

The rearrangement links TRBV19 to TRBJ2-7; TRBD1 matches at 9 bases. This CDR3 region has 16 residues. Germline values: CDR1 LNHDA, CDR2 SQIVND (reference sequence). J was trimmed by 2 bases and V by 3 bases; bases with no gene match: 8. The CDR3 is CASSILRGQGPYEQYF. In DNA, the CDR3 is TGTGCCAGTAGTATTCTACGGGGACAGGGCCCCTACGAGCAGTACTTC.

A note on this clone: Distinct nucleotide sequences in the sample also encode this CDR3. The CDR3 reads CASSSSGGAADTQYF. The CDR3 coding sequence is TGTGCCAGCAGCTCGAGCGGGGGGGCAGCAGATACGCAGTATTTT. The chain joins TRBV7-3 to TRBJ2-3; 10 positions agree with TRBD2. Unmatched junction bases numbered 5, after V lost 4 bases and J lost 4 bases. Germline V gene data show CDR1 as SGHTA and CDR2 as FQGTGA. This CDR3 is 15 amino acids long.

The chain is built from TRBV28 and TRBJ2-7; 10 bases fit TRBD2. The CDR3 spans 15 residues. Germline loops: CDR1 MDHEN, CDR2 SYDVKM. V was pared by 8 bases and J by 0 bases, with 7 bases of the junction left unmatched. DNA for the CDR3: TGTGCCAGCCGAAATAGCGGGGGGACCTCCTACGAGCAGTACTTC. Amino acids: CASRNSGGTSYEQYF.

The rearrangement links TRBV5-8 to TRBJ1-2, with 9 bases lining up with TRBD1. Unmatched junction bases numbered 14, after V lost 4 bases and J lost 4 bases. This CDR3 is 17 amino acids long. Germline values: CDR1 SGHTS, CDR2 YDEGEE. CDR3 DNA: TGTGCCAGCAGCCCCCGTGGGGACAGGGCGAAGAGCTATGGCTACACCTTC. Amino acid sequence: CASSPRGDRAKSYGYTF.

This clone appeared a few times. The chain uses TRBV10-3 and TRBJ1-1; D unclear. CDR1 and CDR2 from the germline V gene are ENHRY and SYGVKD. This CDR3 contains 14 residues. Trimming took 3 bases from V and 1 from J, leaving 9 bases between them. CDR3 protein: CAISERTENTEAFF. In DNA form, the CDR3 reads TGTGCCATCAGTGAAAGGACGGAGAACACTGAAGCTTTCTTT.

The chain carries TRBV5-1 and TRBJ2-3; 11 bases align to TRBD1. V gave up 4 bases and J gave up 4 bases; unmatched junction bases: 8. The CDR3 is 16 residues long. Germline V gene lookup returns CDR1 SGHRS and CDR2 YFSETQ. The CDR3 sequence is CASSVAGTGGSDTQYF. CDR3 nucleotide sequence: TGCGCCAGCAGCGTAGCCGGGACAGGGGGTTCAGATACGCAGTATTTT.

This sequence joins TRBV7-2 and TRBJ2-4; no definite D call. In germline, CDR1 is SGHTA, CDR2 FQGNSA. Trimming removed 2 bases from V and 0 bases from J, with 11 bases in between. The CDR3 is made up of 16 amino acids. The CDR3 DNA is TGTGCCAGCAGCTTACAGAACTCGTTAGCCAAAAACATTCAGTACTTC. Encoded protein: CASSLQNSLAKNIQYF.

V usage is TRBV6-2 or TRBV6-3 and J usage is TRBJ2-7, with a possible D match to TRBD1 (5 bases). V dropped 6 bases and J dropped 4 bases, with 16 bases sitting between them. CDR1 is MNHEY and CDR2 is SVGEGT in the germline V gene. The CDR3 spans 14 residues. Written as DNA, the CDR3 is TGTGCCAGCAGCCGACGCACTCGGACATACGAGCAGTACTTC. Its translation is CASSRRTRTYEQYF.

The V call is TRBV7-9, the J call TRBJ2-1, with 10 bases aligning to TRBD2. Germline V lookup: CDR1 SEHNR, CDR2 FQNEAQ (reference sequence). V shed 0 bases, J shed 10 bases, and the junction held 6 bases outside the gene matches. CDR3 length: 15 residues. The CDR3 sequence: CASSLAGAGGSEQFF. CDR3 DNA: TGTGCCAGCAGCTTAGCCGGAGCGGGGGGGTCAGAGCAGTTCTTC.

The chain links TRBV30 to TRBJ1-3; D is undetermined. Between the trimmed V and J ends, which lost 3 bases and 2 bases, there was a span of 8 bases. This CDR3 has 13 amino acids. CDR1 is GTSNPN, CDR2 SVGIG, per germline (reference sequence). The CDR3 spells CAWSLVAGNTIYF. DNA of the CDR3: TGTGCCTGGAGCCTAGTGGCTGGAAACACCATATATTTT.

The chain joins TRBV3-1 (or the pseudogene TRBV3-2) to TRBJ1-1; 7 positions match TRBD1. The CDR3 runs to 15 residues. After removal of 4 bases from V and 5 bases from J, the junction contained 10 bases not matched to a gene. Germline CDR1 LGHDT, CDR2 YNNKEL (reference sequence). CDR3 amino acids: CASSPRRGGITEAFF. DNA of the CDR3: TGTGCCAGCAGCCCTCGGAGAGGGGGCATTACTGAAGCTTTCTTT.

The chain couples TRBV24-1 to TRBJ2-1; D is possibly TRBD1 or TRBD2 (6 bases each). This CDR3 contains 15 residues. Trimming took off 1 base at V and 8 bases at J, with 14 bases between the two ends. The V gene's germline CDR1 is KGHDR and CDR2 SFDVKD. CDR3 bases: TGTGCCACCAGTGATTTTAGTGACGGGGGCCATGAGCAGTTCTTC. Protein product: CATSDFSDGGHEQFF.